This entry lists 14 T cell receptor beta chains sequenced from one sample in a study of human thymus T cells. Thymus was obtained from resections taken during corrective heart surgery. TCRdb's table, derived via immunoSEQ multiplex PCR, lists solely in-frame clones and lacks some. The sample lists tens of thousands of clones; 85% to 95% were seen once. Input material: thymus tissue. The receptors shown here come from a girl under three years old with a congenital heart defect but otherwise immunologically healthy.

The genes are TRBV7-9 and TRBJ2-7; a weak D match, TRBD1 (6 bases). From germline, CDR1 is SEHNR and CDR2 FQNEAQ (reference sequence). Between the trimmed V and J ends, which lost 1 base and 4 bases, there was a span of 20 bases. This CDR3 has 17 amino acids. The CDR3 loop reads CASSLEESGGADYEQYF. The DNA of the CDR3 is TGTGCCAGCAGCTTAGAAGAGAGTGGGGGCGCCGATTACGAGCAGTACTTC.

The chain couples TRBV6-5 to TRBJ1-2; 7 bases align to TRBD1. Germline values: CDR1 MNHEY, CDR2 SVGAGI. The junction had 8 bases not matched to a gene; V was cut back by 7 bases and J by 3 bases. The CDR3 is 14 residues long. CDR3 nucleotide sequence: TGTGCCAGCACCAGGACAGGAGGGGACTATGGCTACACCTTC. Its protein is CASTRTGGDYGYTF.

The chain employs TRBV14 and TRBJ2-3; 10 bases line up with TRBD2. The V segment lost 3 bases and the J segment 4 bases; nucleotides outside the gene matches: 10. The germline V gene has CDR1 SGHDN and CDR2 FVKESK. This CDR3 spans 17 amino acids. The CDR3, as DNA: TGTGCCAGCAGCCAGGGTAATAGCGGGAGGATCCCAGATACGCAGTATTTT. This codes for CASSQGNSGRIPDTQYF.

The chain has TRBV10-3 and TRBJ2-1; D is ambiguous. CDR3 length: 12 residues. Germline V gene sequence: CDR1 ENHRY, CDR2 SYGVKD. V was trimmed by 2 bases and J by 3 bases, leaving 2 bases between them. The CDR3 protein is CAISENYNEQFF. As DNA, the CDR3 is TGTGCCATCAGTGAGAACTACAATGAGCAGTTCTTC.

This clone was recorded once. The genes are TRBV25-1 and TRBJ2-3; the D gene is possibly TRBD1 (6 bases). Trimming pared 6 bases from V and 1 base from J, leaving 14 bases between. The CDR3 covers 15 residues. Germline values: CDR1 MGHDK, CDR2 SYGVNS. CDR3 bases: TGTGCCAGCAGCCTCAGGGGCGCACGCACAGATACGCAGTATTTT. It encodes CASSLRGARTDTQYF.

This chain joins TRBV27 and TRBJ2-4; the match to TRBD1 covers 9 bases. Germline-derived CDR1 and CDR2 are MNHEY and SMNVEV (reference sequence). The V segment lost 4 bases and the J segment 0 bases; nucleotides outside the gene matches: 13. The CDR3 sequence is 19 residues long. The CDR3, as DNA: TGTGCCAGCAGTTCCGGGACAGGGCACGAACGACTAGCCAAAAACATTCAGTACTTC. Protein sequence: CASSSGTGHERLAKNIQYF.

CDR3 residues: CASSPDRGNQPQHF. The CDR3 nucleotides read TGTGCCAGCAGTCCAGACAGGGGGAATCAGCCCCAGCATTTT. This sequence joins TRBV28 and TRBJ1-5; 9 bases match TRBD1. CDR3 size: 14 residues. V lost 5 bases to trimming and J lost 4 bases; unmatched junction nucleotides: 3. Germline loops: CDR1 MDHEN, CDR2 SYDVKM.

The V call is TRBV7-9, the J call TRBJ2-2; 7 bases agree with TRBD1. With 3 bases clipped from V and 2 bases from J, the junction kept 6 bases outside the gene matches. The CDR3 is 16 residues long. From germline, CDR1 is SEHNR and CDR2 FQNEAQ (reference sequence). The CDR3 is CASSFRDRLNTGELFF. The CDR3 nucleotides are TGTGCCAGCAGCTTCCGGGACAGATTAAACACCGGGGAGCTGTTTTTT.

J is TRBJ2-7 and V is TRBV29-1, with TRBD1 identical over 9 bases. Germline V gives CDR1 SQVTM, CDR2 ANQGSEA. With V trimmed by 6 bases and J by 2 bases, 8 bases remained unmatched. The CDR3 is 14 residues long. The CDR3 DNA sequence: TGCAGCGTCTACGGACAGGGGAGTCCCTACGAGCAGTACTTC. Translated: CSVYGQGSPYEQYF.

This sequence joins TRBV4-3 and TRBJ2-1; 11 nucleotides agree with TRBD2. The CDR3 has 16 amino acids. V lost 3 bases and J lost 8; bases outside the gene matches: 9. Germline loops: CDR1 LGHNA, CDR2 YSLEER. The CDR3 loop is CASSQDTSGSAYEQFF. Written as DNA, the CDR3 is TGCGCCAGCAGCCAGGATACTAGCGGGAGTGCCTATGAGCAGTTCTTC.

The rearrangement links TRBV7-8 to TRBJ2-1; the match to TRBD2 covers 16 bases. This CDR3 contains 18 residues. Germline CDR1 and CDR2: SGHVS and FQNEAQ. With V trimmed by 5 bases and J by 1 base, 5 bases remained unmatched. CDR3 coding DNA: TGTGCCAGCAGCCGGGGACTAGCGGGAGGGAGATCCTACAATGAGCAGTTCTTC. Amino acids: CASSRGLAGGRSYNEQFF.

This chain connects TRBV5-1 to TRBJ2-1; 11 bases map to TRBD2. V shed 2 bases and J 7 bases; nucleotides not matched to a gene: 8. The germline CDR1 and CDR2 sequences are SGHRS and YFSETQ. The CDR3 runs 16 residues. The CDR3 DNA reads TGCGCCAGCAGCTTTGGGCGACTAGCGGGACCAAATGAGCAGTTCTTC. Translated: CASSFGRLAGPNEQFF.

The chain employs TRBV21-1 and TRBJ2-7. TRBV21-1 is an annotated pseudogene. CDR3 size: 14 residues. The DNA for the CDR3 is TGTGCCAGCAGCAAAGTCGCAGCTACCTACGAGCAGTACTTC. Residues: CASSKVAATYEQYF.

The chain couples TRBV7-9 to TRBJ1-2; D uncertain. Germline assignment: CDR1 SEHNR and CDR2 FQNEAQ (reference sequence). Trimming took 0 bases from V and 5 from J, leaving 19 bases between them. The CDR3 consists of 17 residues. The CDR3 loop is CASSLAAGPRWVYGYTF. CDR3 DNA sequence: TGTGCCAGCAGCTTAGCCGCGGGCCCCCGTTGGGTGTATGGCTACACCTTC.